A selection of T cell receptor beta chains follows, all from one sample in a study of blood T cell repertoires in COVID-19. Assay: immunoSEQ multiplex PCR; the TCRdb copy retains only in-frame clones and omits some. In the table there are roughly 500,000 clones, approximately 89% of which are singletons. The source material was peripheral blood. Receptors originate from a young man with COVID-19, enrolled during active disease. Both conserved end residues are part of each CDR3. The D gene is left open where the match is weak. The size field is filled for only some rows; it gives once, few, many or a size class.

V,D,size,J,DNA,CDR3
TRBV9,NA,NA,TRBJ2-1,TGTGCCAGCAGCGTAAGGGGGAGGGCCAATGAGCAGTTCTTC,CASSVRGRANEQFF
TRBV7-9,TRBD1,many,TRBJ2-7,TGTGCCAGCACACCGGGACAGGTTTACGAGCAGTACTTC,CASTPGQVYEQYF
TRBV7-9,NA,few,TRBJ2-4,TGTGCCAGCAGCTTATTTACGCCGGGCATTCAGTACTTC,CASSLFTPGIQYF
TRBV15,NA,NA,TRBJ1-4,TGTGCCACCAGCAAAGCGGGACTGAGACCACGACTTACAACTAATGAAAAACTGTTTTTT,CATSKAGLRPRLTTNEKLFF
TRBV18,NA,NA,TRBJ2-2,TGTGCCAGCTCACCGTCGGGATCCGCGAACACCGGGGAGCTGTTTTTT,CASSPSGSANTGELFF
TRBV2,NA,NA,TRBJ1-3,TGTGCCAGCAGTGTAGGCAGGGGCACTGGAAACACCATATATTTT,CASSVGRGTGNTIYF
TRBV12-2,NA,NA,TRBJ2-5,TGTGCAAGTCGCCTAAACCGTCCCCAAGAGACCCAGTACTTC,CASRLNRPQETQYF
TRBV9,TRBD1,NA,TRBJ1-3,TGTGCCAGCAGCGCGACAGGGCGCGGAAACACCATATATTTT,CASSATGRGNTIYF
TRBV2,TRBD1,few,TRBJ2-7,TGTGCCAGCGGGGACAGCTACGAGCAGTACTTC,CASGDSYEQYF
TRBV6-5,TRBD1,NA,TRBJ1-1,TGTGCCAGCCAAACGGACAGGTGGTCTGAAGCTTTCTTT,CASQTDRWSEAFF
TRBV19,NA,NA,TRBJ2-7,TGTGCCAGTAGTATAGATCTGAGAGGGGAGCAGTACTTC,CASSIDLRGEQYF
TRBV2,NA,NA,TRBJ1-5,TGTGCCAGCAGTGAGGGGAGTTCAGGACAGCCCCAGCATTTT,CASSEGSSGQPQHF
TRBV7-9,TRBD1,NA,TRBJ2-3,TGTGCCAGCAGCTTGAGGAAGGGGACAGGCACAGATACGCAGTATTTT,CASSLRKGTGTDTQYF
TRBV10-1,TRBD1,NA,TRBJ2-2,TGCGCCAGCAGGGGGACAGGGTCGAACACCGGGGAGCTGTTTTTT,CASRGTGSNTGELFF
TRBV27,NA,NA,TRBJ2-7,TGTGCCAGCAGTTCCCAAGGACTTGGTTACGAGCAGTACTTC,CASSSQGLGYEQYF
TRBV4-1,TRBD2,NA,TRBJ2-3,TGCGCCAGCAGCCCTTCGGAGCGGGAGAGGGTACATACGCAGTATTTT,CASSPSERERVHTQYF
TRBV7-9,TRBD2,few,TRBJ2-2,TGTGCCAGCGGGGGTAGCGGGACCCCCGGGAGGGAGCTGTTTTTT,CASGGSGTPGRELFF
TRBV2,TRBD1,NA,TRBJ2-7,TGTGCCAGCATGAGGCCAGGGGGTTCCTACGAGCAGTACTTC,CASMRPGGSYEQYF
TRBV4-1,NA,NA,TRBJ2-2,TGCGCCAGCAGCCAAGGAGGGACTTTCAACCAAAACACCGGGGAGCTGTTTTTT,CASSQGGTFNQNTGELFF
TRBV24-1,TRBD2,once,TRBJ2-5,TGTGCCACCAGTGATTTCTCAGCGGGAGGGCCTGGGGAGACCCAGTACTTC,CATSDFSAGGPGETQYF
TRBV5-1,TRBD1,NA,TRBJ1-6,TGCGCCAGCAGCGAAAGACAGGGAAGTTCACCCCTCCACTTT,CASSERQGSSPLHF
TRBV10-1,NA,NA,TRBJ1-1,TGCGCCAGCAGTGAGGGATCCGAGGGCTTTCCCACTGAAGCTTTCTTT,CASSEGSEGFPTEAFF
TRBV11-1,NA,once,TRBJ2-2,TGTGCCAGCAGCTTAGAACCTATTAACACCGGGGAGCTGTTTTTT,CASSLEPINTGELFF
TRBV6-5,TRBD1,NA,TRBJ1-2,TGTGCCAGCAGTAGGACAGGGGACTATGGCTACACCTTC,CASSRTGDYGYTF
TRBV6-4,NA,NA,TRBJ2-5,TGTGCCAGCAGTGACTCGCGAGGAGAGACCCAGTACTTC,CASSDSRGETQYF
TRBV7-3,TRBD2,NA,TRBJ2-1,TGTGCCAGCAGCTTCGGGAGGGAGGGTGAGCAGTTCTTC,CASSFGREGEQFF
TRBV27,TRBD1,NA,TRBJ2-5,TGTGCCAGCAGTCGTCCGGGACAGCAAGAGACCCAGTACTTC,CASSRPGQQETQYF
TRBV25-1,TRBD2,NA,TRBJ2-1,TGTGCCAGCAGTGTGACGGGAGGGTACAATGAGCAGTTCTTC,CASSVTGGYNEQFF
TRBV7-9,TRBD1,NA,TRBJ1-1,TGTGCCACAGAACAGGGGCCTTGGGGGACTGAAGCTTTCTTT,CATEQGPWGTEAFF
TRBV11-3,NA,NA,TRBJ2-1,TGTGCCAGCAGCTTAGTCCCCCCTCCGGGTGAGCAGTTCTTC,CASSLVPPPGEQFF
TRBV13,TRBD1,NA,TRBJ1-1,TGTGCCAGCAGTTCAGAAGACAGGGGGAACACTGAAGCTTTCTTT,CASSSEDRGNTEAFF
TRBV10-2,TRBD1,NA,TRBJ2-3,TGCGCCAGCAAATGGGGACAGGGCACAGATACGCAGTATTTT,CASKWGQGTDTQYF
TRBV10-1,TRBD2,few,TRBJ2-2,TGCGCCAGCAGTGAAGCGGGGATTGGGGCCGGGGAGCTGTTTTTT,CASSEAGIGAGELFF
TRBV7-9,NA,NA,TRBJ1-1,TGTGCCAGCAGCTCCTTTCCCCCAATTAATAAGGGGACTGAAGCTTTCTTT,CASSSFPPINKGTEAFF
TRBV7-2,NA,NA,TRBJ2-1,TGTGCCAGCAGCTTAGTGGGGAGCTCCTACAATGAGCAGTTCTTC,CASSLVGSSYNEQFF
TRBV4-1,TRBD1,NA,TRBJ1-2,TGCGCCAGCAGCCAAGGGGACAGGGGGGAACGCGGCTACACCTTC,CASSQGDRGERGYTF
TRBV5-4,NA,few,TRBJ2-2,TGTGCCAGCAGCTCAGGCCCGGTTGGCGCCGGGGAGCTGTTTTTT,CASSSGPVGAGELFF
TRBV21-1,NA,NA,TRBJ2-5,TGTGCCAGCAGCAAAGAGGGACTAGCGGAAGAGACCCAGTACTTC,CASSKEGLAEETQYF
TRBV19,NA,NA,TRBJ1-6,TGTGCCAGTAGTATTCGCGGGAATTCACCCCTCCACTTT,CASSIRGNSPLHF
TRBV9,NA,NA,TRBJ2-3,TGTGCCAGCACCCGTAGTGGTGATACGCAGTATTTT,CASTRSGDTQYF
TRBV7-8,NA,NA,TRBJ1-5,TGTGCCAGCAGTTGGACAGACAACGGTCAGCCCCAGCATTTT,CASSWTDNGQPQHF